The 12 T cell receptor beta chains listed next were all sequenced from one sample in a study of cytomegalovirus exposure and HLA in healthy donors. PCR employed 60 Vbeta and 13 Jbeta primers. The table came from immunoSEQ multiplex PCR; TCRdb's copy has only in-frame clones and leaves some out. The sample lists over 200,000 clones; 70% to 85% were seen once. Sample: PBMCs. These receptors all come from a woman aged 40 to 49 in good health and CMV-seronegative.

The J gene is TRBJ2-2, the V gene TRBV29-1; 10 positions match TRBD1. V gave up 7 bases and J gave up 3 bases; unmatched junction bases: 11. The CDR3 extends over 16 amino acids. The germline gives CDR1 SQVTM, CDR2 ANQGSEA. CDR3 nucleotide sequence: TGCAGCGCTATCCCTGGACAGGGGGAGGACACCGGGGAGCTGTTTTTT. The encoded protein is CSAIPGQGEDTGELFF.

The chain couples TRBV27 to TRBJ2-7; D might be TRBD1 (6 bases). The CDR3 length is 14 residues. Per the germline V gene, CDR1 is MNHEY and CDR2 is SMNVEV (reference sequence). Trimming removed 5 bases from V and 2 bases from J, with 13 bases in between. Here the CDR3 reads CASSPGQLTYEQYF. In DNA, the CDR3 is TGTGCCAGCAGTCCGGGACAACTAACCTACGAGCAGTACTTC.

J is TRBJ2-3 and V is TRBV9; tentative D call: TRBD2 (6 bases). V was clipped by 3 bases and J by 3 bases, with 14 bases between them. The germline CDR1 and CDR2 sequences are SGDLS and YYNGEE. There are 15 residues in the CDR3. The CDR3 region is CASSAPGDSTDTQYF. The CDR3, as DNA: TGTGCCAGCAGCGCCCCGGGGGATTCGACAGATACGCAGTATTTT.

The V call is TRBV19, the J call TRBJ2-2; no reliable D call. This CDR3 region has 17 residues. The V gene's germline CDR1 is LNHDA and CDR2 SQIVND (reference sequence). V lost 3 bases and J lost 0, with 14 bases in between. The CDR3 DNA reads TGTGCCAGTAGTATTACCGCTAGGCCCCCGAACACCGGGGAGCTGTTTTTT. Translating gives CASSITARPPNTGELFF. Using reference TRBV19 and TRBJ2-2 for the parts outside the CDR3, the full variable domain is DGGITQSPKYLFRKEGQNVTLSCEQNLNHDAMYWYRQDPGQGLRLIYYSQIVNDFQKGDIAEGYSVSREKKESFPLTVTSAQKNPTAFYLCASSITARPPNTGELFFGEGSRLTVL.

This chain uses TRBV11-3 with TRBJ2-1, with 10 bases that match TRBD2. CDR3 length equals 14 residues. CDR1 SGHNT and CDR2 YENEEA come from the germline V gene. With V trimmed by 5 bases and J by 4 bases, 2 bases remained unmatched. This chain's CDR3 is CASSLAGEYNEQFF. The CDR3, as DNA: TGTGCCAGCAGCCTAGCGGGGGAGTACAATGAGCAGTTCTTC.

V usage is TRBV5-4 and J usage is TRBJ2-5; 8 positions match TRBD1. The length of the CDR3 is 14 residues. The V gene end was trimmed by 3 bases and the J gene end by 4 bases; junction bases not matched to a gene: 5. Germline values: CDR1 SGHNT, CDR2 YYREEE (reference sequence). CDR3 bases: TGTGCCAGCAGCTCCGGACAGGGACCAGAGACCCAGTACTTC. It codes for CASSSGQGPETQYF.

The chain links TRBV7-8 to TRBJ2-7; 7 nucleotides agree with TRBD1. The CDR3 is 15 amino acids. V was clipped by 4 bases and J by 1 base; unmatched bases: 7. CDR1 and CDR2 from the germline V gene are SGHVS and FQNEAQ. CDR3 in amino acids: CASSSPGQTSYEQYF. The CDR3 DNA reads TGTGCCAGCAGCTCTCCGGGACAGACTTCCTACGAGCAGTACTTC. Full variable domain (remainder filled in from reference TRBV7-8 and TRBJ2-7): GAGVSQSPRYKVAKRGQDVALRCDPISGHVSLFWYQQALGQGPEFLTYFQNEAQLDKSGLPSDRFFAERPEGSVSTLKIQRTQQEDSAVYLCASSSPGQTSYEQYFGPGTRLTVT.

This clone appeared a few times. The chain carries TRBV6-6 and TRBJ1-3; possible D gene TRBD1, 5 bases. Germline V gene data show CDR1 as MNHNY and CDR2 as SVGAGI (reference sequence). The germline V and J ends were trimmed by 8 bases and 0 bases, with 8 bases remaining between them. CDR3 length: 13 residues. The CDR3 sequence is CASLDSSGNTIYF. Here the CDR3 DNA reads TGTGCCAGCCTAGACAGCTCTGGAAACACCATATATTTT.

This chain uses TRBV4-2 with TRBJ1-4, with D maybe TRBD1 (6 bases). The length of the CDR3 is 18 residues. The germline V gene has CDR1 LGHNA and CDR2 YNFKEQ. V was cut by 0 bases and J by 8 bases, with 22 bases left in between. CDR3 residues: CASSQDLDSFPTGEKLFF. DNA of the CDR3: TGTGCCAGCAGCCAAGATCTGGACAGTTTCCCCACAGGGGAAAAACTGTTTTTT.

Turning to this clone: This same CDR3 is encoded by further DNA sequences in the sample. This CDR3 reads CASSPTGAYEQYF. In DNA, the CDR3 is TGTGCCAGCTCGCCGACAGGGGCCTACGAGCAGTACTTC. The rearrangement uses TRBV18 and TRBJ2-7, with 8 bases aligning to TRBD1. The germline V gene has CDR1 KGHSH and CDR2 LQKENI. V shed 6 bases and J 2 bases; nucleotides not matched to a gene: 3. There are 13 residues in the CDR3.

The rearrangement uses TRBV5-1 and TRBJ1-2; tentative D call: TRBD1 (5 bases). V was pared by 4 bases and J by 8 bases, with 18 bases between. Germline CDR1 is SGHRS and CDR2 is YFSETQ. The CDR3 is 14 amino acids. CDR3 nucleotide sequence: TGCGCCAGCAGCGCGGGACCGTCCGTGGGAGGCTACACCTTC. It yields the protein CASSAGPSVGGYTF.

On this clone: One end of the junction varies from germline; a read error may be responsible. The rearrangement joins TRBV7-9 to TRBJ1-1, with TRBD1 as a possible D gene (5 bases). Looked up from germline, CDR1 is SEHNR and CDR2 is FQNEAQ (reference sequence). The CDR3 covers 17 residues. The DNA of the CDR3 is TGTTCCAGCAGCTTCGGGGGGAGGGCAGGCCTTTACACTGAAGCTTTCTTT. It encodes CSSSFGGRAGLYTEAFF. The full variable domain, its missing parts supplied by reference TRBV7-9 and TRBJ1-1, is DTGVSQNPRHKITKRGQNVTFRCDPISEHNRLYWYRQTLGQGPEFLTYFQNEAQLEKSRLLSDRFSAERPKGSFSTLEIQRTEQGDSAMYLCSSSFGGRAGLYTEAFFGQGTRLTVV.